This T cell receptor (beta chain) was found in a study of T cells in Graves' hyperthyroidism and ophthalmopathy. This CDR3 has 13 residues. Germline V CDR1 and CDR2: SGHTA, FQGNSA. Trimming left V 5 bases short and J 3 bases short, with 11 bases between. Amplified TCR beta CDR3 regions came from RNA transcripts. An initial round of RT-PCR targeting the TCR CDR3 relied on the HTBI primer set. MiXCR was run by TCRdb on the multiplex PCR reads, yielding one entry per CDR3 protein. Among 800,000 or so distinct CDR3 sequences, about 38% were seen once, and the ten largest hold 7.5% to 9.5%. This clonotype was counted many times.

This sequence originates from a man aged 18 to 30 with Graves' hyperthyroidism. The genes are TRBV7-2 and TRBJ2-7; D may be TRBD2 (6 bases). The sequenced material came from blood. The CDR3 sequence is CASSLKGLYEQYF. CDR3 nucleotide sequence: TGTGCCAGCAGCCTAAAGGGACTCTACGAGCAGTACTTC.